This entry concerns a single T cell receptor (beta chain). Its antigen is still unknown. Nothing much larger sits one base from this clone, and base qualities are not available. These data come from a study of T-cell reconstitution after alpha-beta-depleted transplantation in children (dated by TCRdb to the mid-2010s). Background for the entire study: Using TCR repertoire profiling, the study followed T-cell immune reconstitution in a quantitative way in children after TCRalphabeta/CD19-depleted allogeneic hematopoietic cell transplantation.

Beyond this particular receptor, the publication reports: The apparently early recovery of alphabetaT-cell counts about two months after transplant reportedly depended on only several hundred rapidly expanded clones that came from non-depleted graft cells. In some patients, the high TCRbeta diversity seen at day 60 was put down to recipient T cells and intrathymic progenitors that had survived conditioning. Hyperexpanded clone frequencies declined over subsequent months; after one year, T-cell counts and TCRbeta diversity were mostly attributed to newly produced T cells.

The sample's treatment or condition label is to be understood as: allogeneic hematopoietic cell transplantation with graft depleted of TCRalphabeta T cells and CD19 B cells. The children who served as transplant recipients had been given grafts of TCRalphabeta/CD19-depleted allogeneic hematopoietic cells. The library relied on PCR. Instrument on record: Illumina HiSeq 2500. TCR libraries were prepared with molecular barcoding, using unique molecular identifiers to normalize TCRbeta repertoire quantification. TCRdb reprocessing: public reads trimmed at Q25 with fastp, clones called with MiXCR, in-frame beta chains kept. Rows with one shared CDR3 protein collapse into an entry with the most common genes and DNA. The sample table lists about 440,000 distinct CDR3 sequences, around two fifths of them with a count of one. The top ten constitute 25% to 30% of the sample. Here the sequenced sample was PBMCs, taken before TCRalphabeta/CD19-depleted stem cell transplant. This TCR was recovered from a girl aged 2 to 10 with aplastic anemia, due to receive a stem cell transplant.

The DNA reads TGTGCCAGCAGCTTTACGGTGGGACACGTCTATGGCTACACCTTC. Its coded protein is CASSFTVGHVYGYTF. The chain uses TRBV27 and TRBJ1-2, and possibly TRBD1, on 6 matching bases. CDR3 length: 15 amino acids, cysteine to phenylalanine. This entry keeps only the CDR3 DNA: 45 bases, framed from base 1. According to the germline V gene (reference sequence), CDR1 reads MNHEY and CDR2 reads SMNVEV. V and J are truncated by 6 bases and 4 bases respectively, leaving an intervening sequence of 18 bases.